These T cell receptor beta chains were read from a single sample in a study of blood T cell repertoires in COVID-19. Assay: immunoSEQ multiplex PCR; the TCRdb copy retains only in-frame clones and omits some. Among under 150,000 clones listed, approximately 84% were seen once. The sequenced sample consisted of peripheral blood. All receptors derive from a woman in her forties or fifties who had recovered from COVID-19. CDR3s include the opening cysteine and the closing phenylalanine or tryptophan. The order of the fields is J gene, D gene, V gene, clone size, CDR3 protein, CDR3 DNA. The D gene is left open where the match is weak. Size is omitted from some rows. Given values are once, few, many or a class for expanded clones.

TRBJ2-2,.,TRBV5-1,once,CASSFSDWAGELFF,TGCGCCAGCAGTTTTTCCGACTGGGCCGGGGAGCTGTTTTTT
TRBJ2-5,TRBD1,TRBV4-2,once,CASSQGGTGDGETQYF,TGTGCCAGCAGCCAAGGCGGGACAGGGGATGGAGAGACCCAGTACTTC
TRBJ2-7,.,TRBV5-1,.,CASSRGYSEQYF,TGCGCCAGCAGCAGGGGTTACAGCGAGCAGTACTTC
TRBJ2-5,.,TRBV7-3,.,CASSSWGVQGETQYF,TGTGCCAGCAGCTCCTGGGGTGTCCAGGGAGAGACCCAGTACTTC
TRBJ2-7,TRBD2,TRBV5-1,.,CASSLGLAGVYEQYF,TGCGCCAGCAGCCTGGGACTAGCGGGAGTCTACGAGCAGTACTTC
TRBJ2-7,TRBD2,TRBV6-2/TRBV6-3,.,CASSGGLAGLSYEQYF,TGTGCCAGCAGTGGGGGACTAGCGGGATTATCTTACGAGCAGTACTTC
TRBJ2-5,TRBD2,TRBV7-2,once,CASSLLRERGETQYF,TGTGCCAGCAGCCTTTTGCGGGAGCGGGGAGAGACCCAGTACTTC
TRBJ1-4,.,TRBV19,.,CASSMSATNEKLFF,TGTGCCAGTAGTATGAGTGCAACTAATGAAAAACTGTTTTTT
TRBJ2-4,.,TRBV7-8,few,CASSLGQGSKNIQYF,TGTGCCAGCAGCTTAGGTCAGGGATCCAAAAACATTCAGTACTTC
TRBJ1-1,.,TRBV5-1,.,CASSFDRMNTEAFF,TGCGCCAGCAGTTTCGACAGAATGAACACTGAAGCTTTCTTT
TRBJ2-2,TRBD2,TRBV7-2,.,CASSPGLAGGRELFF,TGTGCCAGCAGCCCGGGACTAGCGGGAGGGCGGGAGCTGTTTTTT
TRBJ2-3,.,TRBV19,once,CASRPPGGPRNTDTQYF,TGTGCCAGTAGGCCGCCCGGGGGGCCGCGTAACACAGATACGCAGTATTTT
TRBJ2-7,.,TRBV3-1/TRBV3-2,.,CASSQEKREQYF,TGTGCCAGCAGCCAAGAGAAGCGCGAGCAGTACTTC
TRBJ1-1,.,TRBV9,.,CASSAVQQGEAFF,TGTGCCAGCAGCGCGGTACAACAGGGTGAAGCTTTCTTT
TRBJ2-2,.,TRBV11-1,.,CASSSRGPGELFF,TGTGCCAGCAGCTCTCGAGGTCCCGGGGAGCTGTTTTTT
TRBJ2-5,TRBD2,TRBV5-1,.,CASSLAPLAGGARQETQYF,TGCGCCAGCAGCTTGGCTCCTCTAGCGGGGGGCGCCAGACAAGAGACCCAGTACTTC
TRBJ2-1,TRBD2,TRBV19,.,CASSIPPAGSYNEQFF,TGTGCCAGTAGCATACCACCAGCGGGGAGTTACAATGAGCAGTTCTTC
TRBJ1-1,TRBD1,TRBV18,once,CASSPRQGNTEAFF,TGTGCCAGCTCACCGAGACAGGGTAACACTGAAGCTTTCTTT
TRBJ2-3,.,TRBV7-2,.,CASSPQPFTDTQYF,TGTGCCAGCAGCCCACAGCCGTTCACAGATACGCAGTATTTT
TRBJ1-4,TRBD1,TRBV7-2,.,CASSLVVGGRGKLFF,TGTGCCAGCAGCTTAGTGGTAGGGGGCCGCGGAAAACTGTTTTTT
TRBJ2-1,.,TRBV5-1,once,CASSLGGGMSYNEQFF,TGCGCCAGCAGCTTGGGTGGAGGGATGTCCTACAATGAGCAGTTCTTC
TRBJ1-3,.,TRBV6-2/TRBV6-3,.,CASSYNGGNTIYF,TGTGCCAGCAGTTACAATGGCGGAAACACCATATATTTT
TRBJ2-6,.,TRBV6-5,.,CASTRVAGANVLTF,TGTGCCAGCACCAGGGTAGCTGGGGCCAACGTCCTGACTTTC
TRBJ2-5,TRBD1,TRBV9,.,CASSPSTGAQETQYF,TGTGCCAGCAGCCCCTCCACAGGGGCCCAAGAGACCCAGTACTTC
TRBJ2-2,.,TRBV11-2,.,CASSNSLTGELFF,TGTGCCAGCAGCAATAGCCTCACCGGGGAGCTGTTTTTT
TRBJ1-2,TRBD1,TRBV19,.,CASSMRTGYGYTF,TGTGCCAGTAGTATGAGGACAGGCTATGGCTACACCTTC
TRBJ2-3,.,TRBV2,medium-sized,CATRTLAADTQYF,TGTGCCACCAGGACCCTAGCTGCAGATACGCAGTATTTT
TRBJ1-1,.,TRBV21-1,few,CASSLRGPGGTEAFF,TGTGCCAGCAGCTTACGGGGACCCGGGGGCACTGAAGCTTTCTTT